This T cell receptor (beta chain) is from a study of glioma-infiltrating T cells. The study's findings and limits: Above-expected tissue-blood divergence occurred in all gliomas, most in low-grade ones.

TCR alpha and beta CDR3 regions were amplified from RNA using iRepertoire nested multiplex PCR. For one-step reverse transcription and amplification, roughly 95-400 ng of tissue mRNA or PBMC total RNA was used. TCRdb redid the calling of the multiplex PCR reads with MiXCR, one entry per CDR3 protein. The sample holds about 140,000 distinct CDR3 sequences, about two fifths seen once. The germline CDR1 and CDR2 sequences are SGHTA and FQGNSA. Germline trimming cut 0 bases from V and 5 bases from J; bases unmatched to any gene: 7. The CDR3 contains 16 residues. This clonotype was found a few times. The target antigen is unknown.

J is TRBJ2-5 and V is TRBV7-2, with 9 bases identical to TRBD2. The TCR originated in a human donor with low-grade glioma or glioblastoma, undergoing nonglioma brain surgery, or in good health (not recorded which). What was sequenced was glioma tissue, nonneoplastic brain tissue, or PBMCs (not recorded which). The CDR3 reads CASSLAIGGREETQYF. The CDR3 nucleotides are TGTGCCAGCAGCTTAGCGATTGGCGGGAGGGAGGAGACCCAGTACTTC.